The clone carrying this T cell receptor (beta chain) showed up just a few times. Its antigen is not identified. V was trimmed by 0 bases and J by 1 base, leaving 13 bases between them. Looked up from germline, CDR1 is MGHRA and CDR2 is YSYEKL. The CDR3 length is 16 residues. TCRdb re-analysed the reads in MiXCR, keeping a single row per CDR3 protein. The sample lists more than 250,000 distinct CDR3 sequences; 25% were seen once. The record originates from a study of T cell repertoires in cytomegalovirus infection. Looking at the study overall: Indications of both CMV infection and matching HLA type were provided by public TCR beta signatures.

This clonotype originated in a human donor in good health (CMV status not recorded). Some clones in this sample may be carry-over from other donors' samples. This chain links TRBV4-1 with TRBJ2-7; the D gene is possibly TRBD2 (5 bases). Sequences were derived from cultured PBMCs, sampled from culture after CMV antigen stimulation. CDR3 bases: TGCGCCAGCAGCCAAGATCCGGCTAGCAGGTCCTACGAGCAGTACTTC. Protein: CASSQDPASRSYEQYF.